One sample yielded the 29 T cell receptor beta chains listed below, sequenced in a study of cytomegalovirus exposure and HLA in healthy donors. PCR amplification relied on 60 Vbeta primers (plus 13 Jbeta primers). Profiled with immunoSEQ multiplex PCR; TCRdb holds only in-frame clones, not every one. This repertoire comprises some 64,000 clones; its ten largest clones make up over 1.5%. The specimen was PBMCs. The receptors shown here come from a woman aged 25 to 39 in good health and CMV-seronegative.

The gene calls are TRBV6-1 and TRBJ1-2; 7 bases are a match to TRBD1. Germline V gene lookup returns CDR1 MNHNS and CDR2 SASEGT. The CDR3 contains 15 residues. V shed 7 bases and J 1 base; nucleotides not matched to a gene: 9. CDR3 sequence (DNA): TGTGCCAGCAACCCGCGGGCAGGGGGTAACTATGGCTACACCTTC. It encodes CASNPRAGGNYGYTF.

Note on this clone: Relative to the germline gene, one junction end is altered; a read error may explain this. This chain uses TRBV7-7 with TRBJ1-4; 9 bases are a match to TRBD1. Germline assignment: CDR1 SSHAT and CDR2 FNYEAQ (reference sequence). The CDR3 length is 16 residues. In DNA form, the CDR3 reads TGTGCTAGCAGCCCCCGGGACAGGGAGACTAATGAAAAACTGTTTTTT. Translated, it gives CASSPRDRETNEKLFF.

The gene calls are TRBV7-9 and TRBJ2-1, with 10 bases fitting TRBD1. The germline V gene has CDR1 SEHNR and CDR2 FQNEAQ (reference sequence). Trimming took 5 bases from V and 10 from J; bases not matched to a gene: 8. The CDR3 totals 14 residues. CDR3 in DNA: TGTGCCAGCAGCCCCCCGGGGACAGGGGACGAGCAGTTCTTC. Translation: CASSPPGTGDEQFF.

This rearrangement joins TRBV6-5 to TRBJ1-1; tentative D call: TRBD1 (5 bases). The CDR3 contains 13 residues. CDR1 MNHEY and CDR2 SVGAGI come from the germline V gene. The V and J ends lost 5 bases and 0 bases respectively, with 7 bases between them. Here the CDR3 reads CASSDSLNTEAFF. The CDR3 bases are TGTGCCAGCAGTGACAGCCTGAACACTGAAGCTTTCTTT.

The J gene is TRBJ2-7, the V gene TRBV29-1, with a weak D call TRBD2 (6 bases). With 6 bases removed from V and 3 bases from J, the gap between germline ends came to 15 bases. The V gene's germline CDR1 is SQVTM and CDR2 ANQGSEA. This CDR3 contains 13 residues. This CDR3 is CSVAPGGFYEQYF. CDR3 coding DNA: TGCAGCGTGGCCCCCGGAGGGTTCTACGAGCAGTACTTC.

CDR3 sequence: CASSAYSNQPQHF. CDR3 bases: TGTGCCAGTAGTGCCTATAGCAATCAGCCCCAGCATTTT. The chain couples TRBV19 to TRBJ1-5; no clear D. The CDR3 runs to 13 residues. V was clipped by 5 bases and J by 0 bases, with 5 bases between them. The germline V gene encodes CDR1 LNHDA and CDR2 SQIVND (reference sequence).

This chain links TRBV18 with TRBJ1-3; D remains ambiguous. V was cut by 0 bases and J by 0 bases, with 9 bases left in between. Germline CDR1 and CDR2: KGHSH and LQKENI. The CDR3 length is 16 residues. The CDR3 bases are TGTGCCAGCTCACCACCCAGCGCGGACTCTGGAAACACCATATATTTT. This codes for CASSPPSADSGNTIYF.

The chain carries TRBV4-2 and TRBJ2-5; TRBD1 matches at 8 bases. With 1 base clipped from V and 3 bases from J, the junction kept 13 bases outside the gene matches. Looked up from germline, CDR1 is LGHNA and CDR2 is YNFKEQ. The CDR3 has 18 residues. The CDR3 DNA follows: TGTGCCAGCAGCCAAGCGAATGGCAGGGGGCTCGGGGAAGAGACCCAGTACTTC. Translated, it gives CASSQANGRGLGEETQYF.

The chain employs TRBV27 and TRBJ2-7; D is possibly TRBD2 (6 bases). V was trimmed by 5 bases and J by 6 bases, leaving 20 bases between them. The CDR3 spans 15 residues. CDR1 MNHEY and CDR2 SMNVEV come from the germline V gene (reference sequence). The CDR3 loop reads CASSPRRWEAVEQYF. The CDR3, as DNA: TGTGCCAGCAGTCCGCGAAGATGGGAGGCGGTCGAGCAGTACTTC.

V and J are TRBV9 and TRBJ1-5; D is uncertain. This CDR3 spans 14 amino acids. The V end was cut by 4 bases, the J end by 6 bases, with 14 bases between. The germline V gene encodes CDR1 SGDLS and CDR2 YYNGEE. The CDR3 protein is CASSLSPIGQPQHF. The CDR3 bases are TGTGCCAGCAGCCTCTCACCAATCGGTCAGCCCCAGCATTTT.

The chain recombines TRBV28 with TRBJ2-5; weak D call: TRBD1 (6 bases). Germline V gene lookup returns CDR1 MDHEN and CDR2 SYDVKM. The CDR3 totals 14 residues. V was shortened by 3 bases and J by 1 base, with 9 bases between the two germline ends. Here the CDR3 reads CASSFRGTQETQYF. The CDR3 DNA reads TGTGCCAGCAGTTTCAGGGGCACCCAAGAGACCCAGTACTTC.

The chain couples TRBV5-1 to TRBJ1-1; D gene ambiguous. The CDR3 is 13 residues long. Germline CDR1 and CDR2: SGHRS and YFSETQ. The V gene lost 3 bases and the J gene lost 0 bases, with 6 bases spanning the gap. The CDR3 DNA follows: TGCGCCAGCAGCTCATCCATGAACACTGAAGCTTTCTTT. Translated, it gives CASSSSMNTEAFF. Supplemented by reference TRBV5-1 and TRBJ1-1, the full variable domain reads KAGVTQTPRYLIKTRGQQVTLSCSPISGHRSVSWYQQTPGQGLQFLFEYFSETQRNKGNFPGRFSGRQFSNSRSEMNVSTLELGDSALYLCASSSSMNTEAFFGQGTRLTVV.

This chain uses TRBV7-3 with TRBJ2-5; a possible D gene is TRBD1 (6 bases). The germline V gene has CDR1 SGHTA and CDR2 FQGTGA. CDR3 length equals 15 residues. V was trimmed by 3 bases and J by 5 bases, leaving 16 bases between them. CDR3 nucleotide sequence: TGTGCCAGCAGCTTTACAGGGTCCCTCGGGGAGACCCAGTACTTC. This codes for CASSFTGSLGETQYF.

The chain couples TRBV11-2 to TRBJ2-7; D remains ambiguous. Germline-derived CDR1 and CDR2 are SGHAT and FQNNGV. Between the trimmed V and J ends, which lost 5 bases and 7 bases, there was a span of 15 bases. The CDR3 contains 13 residues. As DNA, the CDR3 is TGTGCCAGCAGCGCCCGTTTTGTCGGGGAGCAGTACTTC. It is translated as CASSARFVGEQYF.

The genes are TRBV5-1 and TRBJ1-3; D remains ambiguous. The CDR3 totals 13 residues. Germline V lookup: CDR1 SGHRS, CDR2 YFSETQ. Between the trimmed V and J ends, which lost 0 bases and 4 bases, there was a span of 5 bases. The CDR3 DNA is TGCGCCAGCAGCTTGGGGCAGGGAAACACCATATATTTT. Translated: CASSLGQGNTIYF.

This rearrangement joins TRBV6-5 to TRBJ2-2; 11 bases line up with TRBD1. V shed 2 bases, J shed 2 bases, and the junction held 1 base outside the gene matches. Germline lookup yields CDR1 MNHEY and CDR2 SVGAGI. The CDR3 extends over 16 amino acids. CDR3 in DNA: TGTGCCAGCAGTTACCGGACAGGGGGCAACACCGGGGAGCTGTTTTTT. This encodes CASSYRTGGNTGELFF.

The rearrangement joins TRBV30 to TRBJ1-5, with a possible D match to TRBD1 (6 bases). Germline values: CDR1 GTSNPN, CDR2 SVGIG (reference sequence). With 1 base removed from V and 4 bases from J, the gap between germline ends came to 8 bases. The CDR3 totals 13 residues. As DNA, the CDR3 is TGTGCCTGGAGTGAGGACAGTAATCAGCCCCAGCATTTT. Its translation: CAWSEDSNQPQHF.

The V and J genes are TRBV2 and TRBJ2-7; possible D gene TRBD2, 6 bases. V was trimmed by 3 bases and J by 0 bases, leaving 9 bases between them. The CDR3 sequence is 14 residues long. The germline V gene encodes CDR1 SNHLY and CDR2 FYNNEI. The CDR3 DNA is TGTGCCAGCAGTGAGGGACTTAGCTCCTACGAGCAGTACTTC. Amino acid sequence: CASSEGLSSYEQYF.

The chain carries TRBV30 and TRBJ1-4; 10 bases align to TRBD1. The CDR3 extends over 14 amino acids. Looked up from germline, CDR1 is GTSNPN and CDR2 is SVGIG (reference sequence). The J segment lost 10 bases and the V segment lost 5 bases, leaving 10 bases of the junction unmatched. CDR3 bases: TGTGCCTGGGCTGTAAGGGACAGGGGTGGAAAACTGTTTTTT. This gives the protein CAWAVRDRGGKLFF.

The chain couples TRBV5-4 to TRBJ2-2; D may be TRBD2 (6 bases). CDR1 is SGHNT, CDR2 YYREEE, per germline (reference sequence). Trimming took 6 bases from V and 2 from J, leaving 11 bases between them. This CDR3 contains 14 residues. The DNA of the CDR3 is TGTGCCAGCACCAGACTAGATAACACCGGGGAGCTGTTTTTT. This codes for CASTRLDNTGELFF.

The chain joins TRBV9 to TRBJ2-3; D unresolved. The CDR3 is 13 amino acids. Germline-derived CDR1 and CDR2 are SGDLS and YYNGEE. V gave up 0 bases and J gave up 4 bases, with 6 bases separating them. The DNA of the CDR3 is TGTGCCAGCAGCGTAGGGAGAGCAGATACGCAGTATTTT. Amino acids: CASSVGRADTQYF.

The chain is built from TRBV5-1 and TRBJ2-2, with 7 bases lining up with TRBD1. The CDR3 totals 15 residues. The germline CDR1 and CDR2 sequences are SGHRS and YFSETQ. V was clipped by 0 bases and J by 1 base; unmatched bases: 0. The chain's CDR3 is CASSLGTGNTGELFF. The CDR3 region has the DNA TGCGCCAGCAGCTTGGGGACAGGGAACACCGGGGAGCTGTTTTTT.

The chain has TRBV18 and TRBJ1-1; 7 bases agree with TRBD1. V shed 4 bases and J 3 bases; nucleotides not matched to a gene: 5. The CDR3 has 14 amino acids. Looked up from germline, CDR1 is KGHSH and CDR2 is LQKENI. This CDR3 reads CASSLAQGDTEAFF. The CDR3 DNA is TGTGCCAGCTCACTCGCCCAGGGGGACACTGAAGCTTTCTTT.

The V and J genes are TRBV28 and TRBJ1-1, with 9 positions matching TRBD1. Germline-derived CDR1 and CDR2 are MDHEN and SYDVKM. The CDR3 loop spans 16 amino acids. With V trimmed by 6 bases and J by 0 bases, 8 bases remained unmatched. The CDR3 reads CASRTGGGRMNTEAFF. CDR3 bases: TGTGCCAGCAGGACAGGGGGAGGGAGGATGAACACTGAAGCTTTCTTT.

This chain uses TRBV7-9 with TRBJ1-2, with 9 bases identical to TRBD1. V was pared by 5 bases and J by 4 bases, with 11 bases of the junction left unmatched. Germline CDR1 reads SEHNR; CDR2 reads FQNEAQ (reference sequence). The CDR3 extends over 16 amino acids. The CDR3 bases are TGTGCCAGCAGCCCCCCCGGGACAGGGCGACCCTATGGCTACACCTTC. Its protein product is CASSPPGTGRPYGYTF.

CDR3 loop: CASSYVPKPFYEQYF. The CDR3 DNA sequence: TGTGCCAGCAGTTACGTGCCCAAGCCTTTCTACGAGCAGTACTTC. This chain links TRBV6-5 with TRBJ2-7; D is ambiguous. Germline V CDR1 and CDR2: MNHEY, SVGAGI. The length of the CDR3 is 15 residues. V was trimmed by 2 bases and J by 3 bases, leaving 14 bases between them.

This sequence joins TRBV5-6 and TRBJ2-7; no clear D gene. V lost 6 bases and J lost 0, with 13 bases in between. The CDR3 covers 14 residues. Germline V lookup: CDR1 SGHDT, CDR2 YYEEEE. CDR3 coding DNA: TGTGCCAGCACCCTGACTGGAAGCTCCTACGAGCAGTACTTC. It specifies CASTLTGSSYEQYF.

Note on this clone: The sample carries other DNA sequences with the same CDR3. V gene TRBV7-3 combines with J gene TRBJ2-2, with TRBD1 identical over 9 bases. V shed 6 bases, J shed 6 bases, and the junction held 5 bases outside the gene matches. This CDR3 has 14 amino acids. CDR1 is SGHTA and CDR2 is FQGTGA in the germline V gene. The CDR3 nucleotides read TGTGCCAGCAGTCTTACAGGGGGCCCCGGGGAGCTGTTTTTT. Translating it yields CASSLTGGPGELFF.

The chain links TRBV6-5 to TRBJ1-4; 8 bases map to TRBD1. Germline assignment: CDR1 MNHEY and CDR2 SVGAGI. This CDR3 has 15 amino acids. After removal of 2 bases from V and 9 bases from J, the junction contained 8 bases not matched to a gene. The DNA of the CDR3 is TGTGCCAGCAGTTACGCAGGGGGCAATCCCCAAAAACTGTTTTTT. This gives the protein CASSYAGGNPQKLFF.